Each of the 6 T cell receptor beta chains below was sequenced from the same sample in a study of blood T cell repertoires in COVID-19. The repertoire was sequenced with immunoSEQ multiplex PCR; TCRdb's copy has only in-frame clones and lacks some. Of 350,000 to 400,000 clones in the sample, roughly 91% were seen once. Sequencing input: PBMCs or T cells enriched from blood (not recorded which). All receptors come from a woman in her late teens or twenties who had recovered from COVID-19.

This rearrangement joins TRBV7-9 to TRBJ2-7; D possibly corresponds to TRBD1 (6 bases). Germline CDR1 and CDR2: SEHNR and FQNEAQ (reference sequence). CDR3 length: 15 residues. Trimming took 1 base from V and 2 from J, leaving 12 bases between them. In DNA, the CDR3 is TGTGCCAGCAGCTTAGGACAGGCGAGGCCCTACGAGCAGTACTTC. Residues: CASSLGQARPYEQYF.

The chain is built from TRBV4-3 and TRBJ2-7, with a possible D match to TRBD2 (8 bases). V was cut by 0 bases and J by 5 bases, with 17 bases left in between. In germline, CDR1 is LGHNA, CDR2 YSLEER. The CDR3 has 16 amino acids. The CDR3 DNA reads TGCGCCAGCAGCCAAGATTCGACGGGAGGGGGCCACGAGCAGTACTTC. Translating it yields CASSQDSTGGGHEQYF.

The V and J genes are TRBV11-2 and TRBJ1-2, with a possible D match to TRBD1 (5 bases). The V and J ends lost 5 bases and 1 base respectively, with 14 bases between them. The CDR3 runs to 15 residues. Germline V gives CDR1 SGHAT, CDR2 FQNNGV. The CDR3 DNA reads TGTGCCAGCAGCAGAAATCGGGGGGTTAACTATGGCTACACCTTC. Translating gives CASSRNRGVNYGYTF.

This clone was detected once. Within the sample, other DNA sequences also encode this same CDR3. The V call is TRBV12-3 or TRBV12-4, the J call TRBJ1-2; no clear D gene. This CDR3 spans 12 amino acids. V was cut by 3 bases and J by 5 bases, with 7 bases left in between. The CDR3 DNA sequence: TGTGCCAGCAGTTTGGCGGGGTATGGCTACACCTTC. Translation: CASSLAGYGYTF.

The chain recombines TRBV7-9 with TRBJ1-3; D may be TRBD1 (6 bases). Germline V lookup: CDR1 SEHNR, CDR2 FQNEAQ (reference sequence). The ends were cut back, 7 bases at V and 2 bases at J, with 15 bases in the middle. The CDR3 runs to 15 residues. This CDR3 is CASKRTATTGNTIYF. The DNA for the CDR3 is TGTGCCAGCAAGAGGACAGCAACAACTGGAAACACCATATATTTT. The whole variable domain, remainder taken from reference TRBV7-9 and TRBJ1-3, is DTGVSQNPRHKITKRGQNVTFRCDPISEHNRLYWYRQTLGQGPEFLTYFQNEAQLEKSRLLSDRFSAERPKGSFSTLEIQRTEQGDSAMYLCASKRTATTGNTIYFGEGSWLTVV.

The rearrangement joins TRBV28 to TRBJ2-7; tentatively, D is TRBD1 (6 bases). The germline V gene has CDR1 MDHEN and CDR2 SYDVKM. This CDR3 is built from 17 residues. With 1 base removed from V and 3 bases from J, the gap between germline ends came to 19 bases. CDR3 nucleotide sequence: TGTGCCAGCAGTTTATCCCTATCCCACCGGGACAACTACGAGCAGTACTTC. This encodes CASSLSLSHRDNYEQYF.